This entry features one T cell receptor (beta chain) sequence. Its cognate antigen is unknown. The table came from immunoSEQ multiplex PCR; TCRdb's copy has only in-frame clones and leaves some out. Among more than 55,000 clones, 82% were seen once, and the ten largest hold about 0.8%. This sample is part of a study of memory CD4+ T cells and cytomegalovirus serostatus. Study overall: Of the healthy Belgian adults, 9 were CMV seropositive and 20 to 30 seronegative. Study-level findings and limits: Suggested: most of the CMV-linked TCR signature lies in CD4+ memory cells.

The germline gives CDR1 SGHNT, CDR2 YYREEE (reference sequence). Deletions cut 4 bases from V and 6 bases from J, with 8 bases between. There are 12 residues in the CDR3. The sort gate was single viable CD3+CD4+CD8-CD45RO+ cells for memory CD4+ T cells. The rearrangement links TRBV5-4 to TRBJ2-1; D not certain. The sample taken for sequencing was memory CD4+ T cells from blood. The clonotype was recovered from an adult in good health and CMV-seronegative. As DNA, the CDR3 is TGTGCCAGCAGCCAGCGAAGCAATGAGCAGTTCTTC. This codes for CASSQRSNEQFF.